The clone carrying this T cell receptor (beta chain) was seen a single time. This record belongs to a study of shared clonotypes between healthy human individuals. Assay: immunoSEQ multiplex PCR; the TCRdb copy retains only in-frame clones and omits some. The data hold hundreds of thousands of clones, with almost 97% observed a single time. In the CD4+ fraction, cells were divided into CD45RA+ naive and CD45RA-negative memory subsets. The CDR3 has 15 amino acids. Germline loops: CDR1 MDHEN, CDR2 SYDVKM. V was clipped by 2 bases and J by 7 bases, with 18 bases between them. Sequenced sample: naive CD4+ T cells sorted from blood. The subset here: CD45RA+ positively selected. The source of this sequence is a woman aged 25 to 39 in good health. J is TRBJ2-7 and V is TRBV28, with a tentative D call TRBD2 (6 bases). CDR3 loop: CASSLVPGFGGEQYF. The CDR3 DNA follows: TGTGCCAGCAGTTTAGTCCCCGGGTTTGGGGGGGAGCAGTACTTC.